A selection of T cell receptor beta chains follows, all from one sample in a study of blood T cell repertoires in COVID-19. Using immunoSEQ multiplex PCR, the repertoire was profiled, and TCRdb retains in-frame clones only, with some absent. The sample holds more than 90,000 clones; over 75% are singletons and the top ten take 9.5% to 15%. Sequencing was performed on peripheral blood. The receptors here all came from a human donor in a cohort sampled during active COVID-19. Each CDR3 is given with its conserved first and last residue. D genes are given only for firm matches. The size of a clone is reported for some rows only, either as once, few or many, or as a class for expanded clones.

V gene: TRBV5-5
clone size: once
J gene: TRBJ1-5
D gene: -
CDR3 DNA: TGTGCCAGCAGCGACTCGAAGGGGGTCAATCAGCCCCAGCATTTT
CDR3 protein: CASSDSKGVNQPQHF

V gene: TRBV10-1
clone size: -
J gene: TRBJ2-1
D gene: -
CDR3 DNA: TGCGCCAGCCGGGGGAGGGGGTTCGGCTCACACAATGAGCAGTTCTTC
CDR3 protein: CASRGRGFGSHNEQFF

V gene: TRBV5-1
clone size: -
J gene: TRBJ2-1
D gene: TRBD2
CDR3 DNA: TGCGCCAGCAGCTCCGGGACTAGCGGCCTAGGACATGAGCAGTTCTTC
CDR3 protein: CASSSGTSGLGHEQFF

V gene: TRBV10-1
clone size: -
J gene: TRBJ2-3
D gene: -
CDR3 DNA: TGCGCCAGCTGGGAGGACTCGCACACAGATACGCAGTATTTT
CDR3 protein: CASWEDSHTDTQYF

V gene: TRBV6-5
clone size: -
J gene: TRBJ2-1
D gene: -
CDR3 DNA: TGTGCCAGCAGTCGGGGAACCAGTTTTGATGAGCAGTTCTTC
CDR3 protein: CASSRGTSFDEQFF

V gene: TRBV29-1
clone size: -
J gene: TRBJ1-1
D gene: TRBD1
CDR3 DNA: TGCAGGGGGGACAGGGGGAACACTGAAGCTTTCTTT
CDR3 protein: CRGDRGNTEAFF

V gene: TRBV6-1
clone size: -
J gene: TRBJ1-3
D gene: -
CDR3 DNA: TGTGCCAGCAGTGAAAATGTCTGGGGGGGCGGAAACACCATATATTTT
CDR3 protein: CASSENVWGGGNTIYF

V gene: TRBV9
clone size: once
J gene: TRBJ2-2
D gene: TRBD1
CDR3 DNA: TGTGCCAGCAGCGCCACCGGACAGGGGGCATCAGGGGAGCTGTTTTTT
CDR3 protein: CASSATGQGASGELFF

V gene: TRBV7-2
clone size: -
J gene: TRBJ2-7
D gene: TRBD2
CDR3 DNA: TGTGCCAGCAGCCTCCCGACTAGCGGAGCTACCTACGAGCAGTACTTC
CDR3 protein: CASSLPTSGATYEQYF

V gene: TRBV6-1
clone size: -
J gene: TRBJ2-6
D gene: TRBD1
CDR3 DNA: TGTGCCAGCAGTGCCGACCTACGGGACAGGGGGCCTGGGGCCAACGTCCTGACTTTC
CDR3 protein: CASSADLRDRGPGANVLTF

V gene: TRBV5-1
clone size: -
J gene: TRBJ2-5
D gene: -
CDR3 DNA: TGCGCCAGCAGCTTGAGCAGGGGAGAGACCCAGTACTTC
CDR3 protein: CASSLSRGETQYF

V gene: TRBV10-1
clone size: -
J gene: TRBJ1-5
D gene: TRBD1
CDR3 DNA: TGCGCCAGCAGGGACAGGACAGGGCCAAGGCAGCCCCAGCATTTT
CDR3 protein: CASRDRTGPRQPQHF